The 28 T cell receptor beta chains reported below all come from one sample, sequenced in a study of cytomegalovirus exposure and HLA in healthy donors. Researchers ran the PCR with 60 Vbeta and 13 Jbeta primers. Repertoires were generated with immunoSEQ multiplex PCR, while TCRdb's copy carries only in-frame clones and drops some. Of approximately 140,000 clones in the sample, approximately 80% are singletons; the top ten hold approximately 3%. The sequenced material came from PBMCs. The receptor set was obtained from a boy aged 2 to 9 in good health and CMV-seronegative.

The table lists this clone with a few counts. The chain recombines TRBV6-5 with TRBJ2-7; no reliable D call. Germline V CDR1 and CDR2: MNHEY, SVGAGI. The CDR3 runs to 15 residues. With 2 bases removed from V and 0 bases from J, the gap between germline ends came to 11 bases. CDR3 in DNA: TGTGCCAGCAGTTACACCACAGACGGCTCCTACGAGCAGTACTTC. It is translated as CASSYTTDGSYEQYF.

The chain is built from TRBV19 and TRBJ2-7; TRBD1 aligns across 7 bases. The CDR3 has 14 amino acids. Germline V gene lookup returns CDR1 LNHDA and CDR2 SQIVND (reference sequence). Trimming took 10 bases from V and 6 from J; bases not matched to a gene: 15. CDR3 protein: CATQAGTESSEQYF. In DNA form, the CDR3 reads TGTGCCACACAGGCCGGGACAGAATCTTCCGAGCAGTACTTC.

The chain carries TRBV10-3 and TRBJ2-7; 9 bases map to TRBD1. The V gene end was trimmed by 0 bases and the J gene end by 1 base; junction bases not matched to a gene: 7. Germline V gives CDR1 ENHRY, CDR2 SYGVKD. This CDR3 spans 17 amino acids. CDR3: CAISESSGTGYSYEQYV. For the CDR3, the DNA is TGTGCCATCAGTGAGTCGTCGGGGACAGGGTATTCCTACGAGCAGTACGTC.

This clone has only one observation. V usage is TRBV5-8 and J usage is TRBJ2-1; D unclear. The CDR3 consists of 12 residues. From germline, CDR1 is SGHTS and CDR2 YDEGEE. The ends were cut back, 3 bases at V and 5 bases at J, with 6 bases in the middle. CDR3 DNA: TGTGCCAGCAGCTACAAGAACAATGAGCAGTTCTTC. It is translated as CASSYKNNEQFF.

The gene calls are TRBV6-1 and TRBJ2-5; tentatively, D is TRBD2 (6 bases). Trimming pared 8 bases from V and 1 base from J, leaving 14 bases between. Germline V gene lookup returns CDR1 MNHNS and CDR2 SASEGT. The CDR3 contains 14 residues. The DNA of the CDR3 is TGTGCCAGCGGGTCGGCGGGGACCCAAGAGACCCAGTACTTC. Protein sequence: CASGSAGTQETQYF.

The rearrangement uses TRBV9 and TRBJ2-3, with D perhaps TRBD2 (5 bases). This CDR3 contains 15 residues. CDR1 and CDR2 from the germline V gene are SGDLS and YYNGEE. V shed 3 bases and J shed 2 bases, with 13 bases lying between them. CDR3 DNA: TGTGCCAGCAGCGAAGTAGGGAGACCCACAGATACGCAGTATTTT. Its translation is CASSEVGRPTDTQYF.

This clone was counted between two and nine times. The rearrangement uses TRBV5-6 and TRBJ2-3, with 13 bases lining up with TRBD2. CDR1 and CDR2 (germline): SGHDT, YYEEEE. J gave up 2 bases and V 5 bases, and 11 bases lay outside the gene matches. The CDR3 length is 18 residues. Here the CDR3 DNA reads TGTGCCAGCAGTCCAACCGGGACTAGCGGGGAGTACACAGATACGCAGTATTTT. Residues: CASSPTGTSGEYTDTQYF.

As DNA, the CDR3 is TGTGCCAGCAGTCCAAGGGGTAGTAGTAGTCAGCCCCAGCATTTT. Translating it yields CASSPRGSSSQPQHF. The chain joins TRBV7-2 to TRBJ1-5; TRBD1 might be the D (5 bases). The CDR3 runs to 15 residues. Germline-derived CDR1 and CDR2 are SGHTA and FQGNSA. V gave up 6 bases and J gave up 6 bases, with 18 bases separating them.

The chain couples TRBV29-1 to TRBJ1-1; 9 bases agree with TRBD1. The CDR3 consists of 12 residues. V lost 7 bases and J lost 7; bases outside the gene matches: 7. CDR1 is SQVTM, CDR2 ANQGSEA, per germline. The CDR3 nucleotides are TGCAGCGGGCTACAGGGGGCGGGTGAAGCTTTCTTT. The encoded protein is CSGLQGAGEAFF.

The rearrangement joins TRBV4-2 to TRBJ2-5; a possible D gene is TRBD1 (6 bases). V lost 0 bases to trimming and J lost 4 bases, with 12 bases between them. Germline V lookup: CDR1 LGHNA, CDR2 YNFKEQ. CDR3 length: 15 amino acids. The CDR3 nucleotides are TGTGCCAGCAGCCAAGATCCGGACAGAGTAGAGACCCAGTACTTC. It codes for CASSQDPDRVETQYF.

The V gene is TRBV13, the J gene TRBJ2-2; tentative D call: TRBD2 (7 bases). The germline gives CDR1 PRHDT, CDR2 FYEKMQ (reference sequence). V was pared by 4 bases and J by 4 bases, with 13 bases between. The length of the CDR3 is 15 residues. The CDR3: CASSSGGLGTGELFF. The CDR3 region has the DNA TGTGCCAGCAGCTCCGGGGGGCTCGGCACCGGGGAGCTGTTTTTT.

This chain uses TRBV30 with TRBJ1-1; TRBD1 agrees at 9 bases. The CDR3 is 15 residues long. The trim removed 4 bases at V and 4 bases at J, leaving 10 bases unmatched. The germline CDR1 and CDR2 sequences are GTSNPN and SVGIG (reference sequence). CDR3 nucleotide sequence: TGTGCCTGGAATCCCTGGACAGGGGAACCCACTGAAGCTTTCTTT. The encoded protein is CAWNPWTGEPTEAFF.

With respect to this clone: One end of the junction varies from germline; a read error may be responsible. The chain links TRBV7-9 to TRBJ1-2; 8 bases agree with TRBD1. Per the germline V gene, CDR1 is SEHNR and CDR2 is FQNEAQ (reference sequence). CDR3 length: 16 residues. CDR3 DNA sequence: TGTTCCAGCAGCCAAACCCGCGGACAGGGAACCTATGGCTACACCTTC. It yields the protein CSSSQTRGQGTYGYTF.

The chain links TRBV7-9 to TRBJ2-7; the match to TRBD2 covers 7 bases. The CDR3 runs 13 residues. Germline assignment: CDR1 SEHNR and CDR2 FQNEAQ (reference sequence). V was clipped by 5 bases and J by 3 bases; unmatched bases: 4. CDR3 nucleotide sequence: TGTGCCAGCAGCACCGGGAGGAACTACGAGCAGTACGTC. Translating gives CASSTGRNYEQYV.

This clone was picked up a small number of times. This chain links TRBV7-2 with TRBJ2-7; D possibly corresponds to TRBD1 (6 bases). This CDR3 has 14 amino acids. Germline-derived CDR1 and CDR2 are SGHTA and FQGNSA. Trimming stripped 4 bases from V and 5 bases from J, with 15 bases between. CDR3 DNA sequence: TGTGCCAGCAGCTCTTTGGGGGCGGTTGACGAGCAGTACTTC. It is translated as CASSSLGAVDEQYF.

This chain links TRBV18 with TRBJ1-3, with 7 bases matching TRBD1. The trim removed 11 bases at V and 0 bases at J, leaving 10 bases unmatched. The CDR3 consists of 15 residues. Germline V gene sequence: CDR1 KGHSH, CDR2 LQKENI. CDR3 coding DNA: TGTGCCGTACGGCAACAGGGGAGCTCTGGAAACACCATATATTTT. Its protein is CAVRQQGSSGNTIYF.

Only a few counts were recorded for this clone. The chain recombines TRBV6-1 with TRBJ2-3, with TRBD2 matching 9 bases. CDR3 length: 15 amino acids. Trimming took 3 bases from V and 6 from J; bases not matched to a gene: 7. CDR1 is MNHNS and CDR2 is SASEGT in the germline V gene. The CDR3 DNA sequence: TGTGCCAGCAGTGATATAGCGGGAGCGGGGGATACGCAGTATTTT. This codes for CASSDIAGAGDTQYF.

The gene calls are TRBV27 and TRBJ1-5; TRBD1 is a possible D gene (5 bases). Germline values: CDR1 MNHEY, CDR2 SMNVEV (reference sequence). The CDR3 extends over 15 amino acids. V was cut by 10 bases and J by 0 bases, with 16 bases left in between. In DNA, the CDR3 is TGTGCCACCCGGGGGGTTACCCATAGCAATCAGCCCCAGCATTTT. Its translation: CATRGVTHSNQPQHF.

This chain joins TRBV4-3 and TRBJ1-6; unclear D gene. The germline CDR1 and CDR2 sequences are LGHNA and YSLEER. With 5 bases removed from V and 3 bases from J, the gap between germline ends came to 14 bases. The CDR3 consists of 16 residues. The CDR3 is CASSAVFEVYNSPLHF. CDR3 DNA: TGCGCCAGCAGCGCGGTGTTTGAGGTCTATAATTCACCCCTCCACTTT.

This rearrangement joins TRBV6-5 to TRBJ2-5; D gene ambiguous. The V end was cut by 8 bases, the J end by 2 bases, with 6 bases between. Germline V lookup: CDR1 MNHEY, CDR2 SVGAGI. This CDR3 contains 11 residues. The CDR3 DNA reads TGTGCCAGCGGCGGACAAGAGACCCAGTACTTC. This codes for CASGGQETQYF.

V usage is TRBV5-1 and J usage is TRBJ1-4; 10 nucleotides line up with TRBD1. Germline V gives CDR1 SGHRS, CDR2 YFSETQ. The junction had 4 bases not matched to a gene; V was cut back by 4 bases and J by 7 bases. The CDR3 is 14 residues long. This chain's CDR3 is CASSRRDRGEKLFF. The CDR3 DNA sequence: TGCGCCAGCAGCCGGAGGGACAGGGGTGAAAAACTGTTTTTT.

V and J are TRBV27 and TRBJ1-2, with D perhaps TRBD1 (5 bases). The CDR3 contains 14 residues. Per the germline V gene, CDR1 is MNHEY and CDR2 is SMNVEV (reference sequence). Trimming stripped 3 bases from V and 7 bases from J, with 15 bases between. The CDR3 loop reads CASSFGGGEGGYTF. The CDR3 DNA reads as TGTGCCAGCAGTTTCGGCGGAGGGGAGGGTGGCTACACCTTC.

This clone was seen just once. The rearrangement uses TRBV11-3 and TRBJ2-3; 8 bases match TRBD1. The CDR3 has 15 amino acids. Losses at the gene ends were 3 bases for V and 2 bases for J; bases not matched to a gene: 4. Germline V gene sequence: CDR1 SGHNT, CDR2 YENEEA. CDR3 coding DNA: TGTGCCAGCAGCTTCCGGACAGGGAACACAGATACGCAGTATTTT. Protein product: CASSFRTGNTDTQYF.

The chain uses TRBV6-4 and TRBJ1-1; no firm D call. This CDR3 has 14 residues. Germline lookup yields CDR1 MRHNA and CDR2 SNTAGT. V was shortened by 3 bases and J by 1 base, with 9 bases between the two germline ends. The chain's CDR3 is CASSEGPGNTEAFF. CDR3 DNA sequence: TGTGCCAGCAGTGAGGGCCCTGGGAACACTGAAGCTTTCTTT.

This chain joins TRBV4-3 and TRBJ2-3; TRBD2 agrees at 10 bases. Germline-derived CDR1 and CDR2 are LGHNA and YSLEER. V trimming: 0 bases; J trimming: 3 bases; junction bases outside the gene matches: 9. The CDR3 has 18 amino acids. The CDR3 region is CASSQEGVAGGPTDTQYF. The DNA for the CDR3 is TGCGCCAGCAGCCAAGAAGGCGTAGCGGGGGGCCCAACAGATACGCAGTATTTT.

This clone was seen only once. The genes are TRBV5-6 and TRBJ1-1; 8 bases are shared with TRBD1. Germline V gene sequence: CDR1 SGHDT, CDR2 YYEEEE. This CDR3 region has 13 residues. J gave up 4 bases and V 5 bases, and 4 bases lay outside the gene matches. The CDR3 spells CASRLTGGTEAFF. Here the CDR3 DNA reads TGTGCCAGCAGGCTCACAGGGGGCACTGAAGCTTTCTTT.

CDR3 DNA sequence: TGCAGCGTTGAGACAGGGGACTTCAATGAGCAGTTCTTC. It specifies CSVETGDFNEQFF. The V and J genes are TRBV29-1 and TRBJ2-1; 8 bases agree with TRBD1. CDR1 and CDR2 from the germline V gene are SQVTM and ANQGSEA. CDR3 length: 13 amino acids. Trimming took 3 bases from V and 6 from J; bases not matched to a gene: 4.

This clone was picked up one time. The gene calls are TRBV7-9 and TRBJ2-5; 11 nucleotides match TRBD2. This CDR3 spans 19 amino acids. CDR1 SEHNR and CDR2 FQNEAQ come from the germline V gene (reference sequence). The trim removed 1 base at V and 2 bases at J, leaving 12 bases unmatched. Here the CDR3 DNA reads TGTGCCAGCAGCTTAGGTGTTAGCGGGAGGGCCTTTGGGCAAGAGACCCAGTACTTC. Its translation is CASSLGVSGRAFGQETQYF.